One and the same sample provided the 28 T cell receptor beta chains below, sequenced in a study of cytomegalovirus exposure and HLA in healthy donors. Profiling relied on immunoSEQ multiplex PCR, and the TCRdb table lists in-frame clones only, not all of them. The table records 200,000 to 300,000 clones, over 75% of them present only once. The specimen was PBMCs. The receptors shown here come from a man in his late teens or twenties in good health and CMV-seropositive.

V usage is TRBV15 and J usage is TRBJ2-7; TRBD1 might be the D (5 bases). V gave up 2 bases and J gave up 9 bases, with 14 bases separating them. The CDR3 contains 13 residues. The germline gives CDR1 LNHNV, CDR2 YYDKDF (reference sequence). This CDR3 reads CATSRTEGVGQYF. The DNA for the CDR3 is TGTGCCACCAGCAGAACGGAAGGGGTGGGGCAGTACTTC.

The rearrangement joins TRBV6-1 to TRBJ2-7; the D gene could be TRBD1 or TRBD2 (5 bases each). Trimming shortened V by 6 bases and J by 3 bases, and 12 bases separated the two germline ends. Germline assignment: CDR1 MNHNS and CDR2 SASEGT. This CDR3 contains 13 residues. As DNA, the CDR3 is TGTGCCAGCAGAACGGGGCGAGTCTACGAGCAGTACTTC. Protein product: CASRTGRVYEQYF.

This CDR3 is CATSRGQQTPSGNTIYF. CDR3 nucleotides: TGTGCCACCAGCAGAGGTCAACAGACACCCTCTGGAAACACCATATATTTT. The rearrangement uses TRBV15 and TRBJ1-3; D is uncertain. Trimming took 1 base from V and 0 from J, leaving 13 bases between them. There are 17 residues in the CDR3. CDR1 LNHNV and CDR2 YYDKDF come from the germline V gene (reference sequence).

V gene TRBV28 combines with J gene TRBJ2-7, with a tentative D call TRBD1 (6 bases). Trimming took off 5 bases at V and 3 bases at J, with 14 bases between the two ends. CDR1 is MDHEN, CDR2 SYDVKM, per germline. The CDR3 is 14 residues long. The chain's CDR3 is CASSEKRDNYEQYF. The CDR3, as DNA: TGTGCCAGCAGTGAAAAACGGGACAACTACGAGCAGTACTTC.

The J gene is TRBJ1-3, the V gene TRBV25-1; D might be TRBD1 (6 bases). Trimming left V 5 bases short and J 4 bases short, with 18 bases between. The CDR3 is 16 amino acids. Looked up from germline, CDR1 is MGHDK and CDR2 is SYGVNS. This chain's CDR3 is CASSQSPGADGNTIYF. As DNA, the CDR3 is TGTGCCAGCAGTCAATCCCCAGGGGCGGACGGAAACACCATATATTTT.

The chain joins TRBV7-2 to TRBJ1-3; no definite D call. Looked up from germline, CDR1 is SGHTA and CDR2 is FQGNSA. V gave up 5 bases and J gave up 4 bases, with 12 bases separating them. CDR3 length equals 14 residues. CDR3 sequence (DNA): TGTGCCAGCAGCCCCACCTTCGGAGGAAACACCATATATTTT. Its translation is CASSPTFGGNTIYF.

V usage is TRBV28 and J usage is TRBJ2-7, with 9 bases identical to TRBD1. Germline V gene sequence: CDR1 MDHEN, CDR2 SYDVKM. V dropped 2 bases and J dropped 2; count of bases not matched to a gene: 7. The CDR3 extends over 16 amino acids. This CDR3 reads CASSLGTGPPTYEQYF. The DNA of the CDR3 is TGTGCCAGCAGTTTAGGGACAGGGCCCCCTACCTACGAGCAGTACTTC. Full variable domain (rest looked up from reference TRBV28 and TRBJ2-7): DVKVTQSSRYLVKRTGEKVFLECVQDMDHENMFWYRQDPGLGLRLIYFSYDVKMKEKGDIPEGYSVSREKKERFSLILESASTNQTSMYLCASSLGTGPPTYEQYFGPGTRLTVT.

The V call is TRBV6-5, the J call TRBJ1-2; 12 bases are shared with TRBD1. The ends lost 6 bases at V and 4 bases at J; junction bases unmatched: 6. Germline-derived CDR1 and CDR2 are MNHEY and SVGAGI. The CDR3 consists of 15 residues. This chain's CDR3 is CASSRDRGRGYGYTF. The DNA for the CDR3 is TGTGCCAGCAGCCGGGACAGGGGGCGCGGCTATGGCTACACCTTC.

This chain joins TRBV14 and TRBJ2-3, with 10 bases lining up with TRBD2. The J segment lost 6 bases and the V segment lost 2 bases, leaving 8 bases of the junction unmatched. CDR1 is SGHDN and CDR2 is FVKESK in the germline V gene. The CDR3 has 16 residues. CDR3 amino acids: CASSQRLAGAIDTQYF. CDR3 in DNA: TGTGCCAGCAGCCAACGGCTAGCGGGAGCAATCGATACGCAGTATTTT.

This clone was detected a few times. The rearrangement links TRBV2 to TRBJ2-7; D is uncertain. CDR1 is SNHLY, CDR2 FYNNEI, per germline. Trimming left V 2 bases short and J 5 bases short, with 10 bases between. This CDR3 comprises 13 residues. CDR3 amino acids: CASSELAQHEQYF. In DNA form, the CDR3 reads TGTGCCAGCAGTGAACTTGCACAACACGAGCAGTACTTC.

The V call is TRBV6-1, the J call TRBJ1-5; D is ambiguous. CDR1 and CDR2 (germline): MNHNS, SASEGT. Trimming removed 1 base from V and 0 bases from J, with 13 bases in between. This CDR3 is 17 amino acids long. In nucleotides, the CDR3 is TGTGCCAGCAGTGAAGTAGCCCCCTATTATAGCAATCAGCCCCAGCATTTT. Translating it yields CASSEVAPYYSNQPQHF.

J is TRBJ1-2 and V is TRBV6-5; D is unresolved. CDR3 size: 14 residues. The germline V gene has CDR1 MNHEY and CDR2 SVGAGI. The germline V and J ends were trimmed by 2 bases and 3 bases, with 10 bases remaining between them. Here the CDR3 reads CASSYGNTDYGYTF. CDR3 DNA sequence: TGTGCCAGCAGTTACGGGAACACGGACTATGGCTACACCTTC.

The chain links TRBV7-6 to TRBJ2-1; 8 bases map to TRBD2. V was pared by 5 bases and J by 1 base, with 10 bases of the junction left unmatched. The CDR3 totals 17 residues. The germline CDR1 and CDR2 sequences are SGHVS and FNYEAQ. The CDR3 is CASSELIGGGSYNEQFF. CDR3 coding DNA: TGTGCCAGCAGCGAGTTAATTGGCGGGGGGTCCTACAATGAGCAGTTCTTC.

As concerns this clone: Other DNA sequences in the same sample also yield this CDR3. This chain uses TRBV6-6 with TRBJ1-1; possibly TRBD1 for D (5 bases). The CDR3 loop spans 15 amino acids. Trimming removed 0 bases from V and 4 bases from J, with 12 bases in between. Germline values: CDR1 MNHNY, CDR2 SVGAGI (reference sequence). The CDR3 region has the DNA TGTGCCAGCAGTTACTCGGGGCAGGGAAGCACTGAAGCTTTCTTT. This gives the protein CASSYSGQGSTEAFF.

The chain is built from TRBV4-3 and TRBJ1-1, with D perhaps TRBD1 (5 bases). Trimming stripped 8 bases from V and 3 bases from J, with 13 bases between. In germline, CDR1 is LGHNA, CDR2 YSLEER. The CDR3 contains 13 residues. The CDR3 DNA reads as TGCGCCAGCGGAGATAGGGGTTACACTGAAGCTTTCTTT. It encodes CASGDRGYTEAFF.

Here the CDR3 reads CASSRGQGPEKLFF. The DNA for the CDR3 is TGTGCCAGCAGCAGGGGACAGGGGCCTGAAAAACTGTTTTTT. This chain links TRBV27 with TRBJ1-4, with 10 bases that match TRBD1. Germline V gives CDR1 MNHEY, CDR2 SMNVEV (reference sequence). The CDR3 is 14 amino acids. V trimming: 6 bases; J trimming: 7 bases; junction bases outside the gene matches: 5. Drawing the rest from reference TRBV27 and TRBJ1-4, the complete variable domain is EAQVTQNPRYLITVTGKKLTVTCSQNMNHEYMSWYRQDPGLGLRQIYYSMNVEVTDKGDVPEGYKVSRKEKRNFPLILESPSPNQTSLYFCASSRGQGPEKLFFGSGTQLSVL.

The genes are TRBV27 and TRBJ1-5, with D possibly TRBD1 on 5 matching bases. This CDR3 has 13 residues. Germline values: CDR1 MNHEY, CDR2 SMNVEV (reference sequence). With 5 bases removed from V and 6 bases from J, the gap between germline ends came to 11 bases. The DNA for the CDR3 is TGTGCCAGCAGTATTTTTGGGGGTCAGCCCCAGCATTTT. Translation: CASSIFGGQPQHF.

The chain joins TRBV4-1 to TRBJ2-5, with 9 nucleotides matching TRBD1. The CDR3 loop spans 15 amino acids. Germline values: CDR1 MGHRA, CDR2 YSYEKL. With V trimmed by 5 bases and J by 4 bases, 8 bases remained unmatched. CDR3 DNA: TGCGCCAGCAGCTACTCCGGGACAGGGCTAGAGACCCAGTACTTC. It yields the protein CASSYSGTGLETQYF.

The CDR3 spells CASSLAAPNEQFF. CDR3 sequence (DNA): TGTGCCAGCAGCTTAGCCGCACCCAATGAGCAGTTCTTC. This rearrangement joins TRBV7-2 to TRBJ2-1, with no clear D. From germline, CDR1 is SGHTA and CDR2 FQGNSA. The CDR3 covers 13 residues. Trimming removed 0 bases at V and 6 bases at J, with 6 bases between.

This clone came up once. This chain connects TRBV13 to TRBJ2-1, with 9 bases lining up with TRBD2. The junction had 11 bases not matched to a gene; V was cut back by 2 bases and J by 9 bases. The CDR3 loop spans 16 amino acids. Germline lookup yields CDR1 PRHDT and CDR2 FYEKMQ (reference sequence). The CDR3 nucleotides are TGTGCCAGCAGCTTAATAGGGGGTAGCGGGAGCGGTGAGCAGTTCTTC. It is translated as CASSLIGGSGSGEQFF.

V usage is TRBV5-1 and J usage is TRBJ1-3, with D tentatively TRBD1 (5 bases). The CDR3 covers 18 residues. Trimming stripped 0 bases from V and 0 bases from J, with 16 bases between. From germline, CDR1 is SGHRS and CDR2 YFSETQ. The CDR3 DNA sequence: TGCGCCAGCAGCTTGGGATGGGGCTCAGATTCCTCTGGAAACACCATATATTTT. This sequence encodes CASSLGWGSDSSGNTIYF.

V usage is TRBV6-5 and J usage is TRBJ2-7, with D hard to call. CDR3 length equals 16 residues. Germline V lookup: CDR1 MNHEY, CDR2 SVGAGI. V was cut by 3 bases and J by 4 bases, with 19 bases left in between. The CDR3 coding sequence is TGTGCCAGCAGTTATGATTCGGGTGGTAGCAGGTACGAGCAGTACTTC. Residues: CASSYDSGGSRYEQYF.

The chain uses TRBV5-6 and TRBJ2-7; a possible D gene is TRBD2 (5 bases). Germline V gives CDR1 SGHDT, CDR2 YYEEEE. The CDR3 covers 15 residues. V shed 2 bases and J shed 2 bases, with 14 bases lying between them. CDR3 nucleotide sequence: TGTGCCAGCAGCTTTACGAACATGGGAGCCTACGAGCAGTACTTC. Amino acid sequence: CASSFTNMGAYEQYF.

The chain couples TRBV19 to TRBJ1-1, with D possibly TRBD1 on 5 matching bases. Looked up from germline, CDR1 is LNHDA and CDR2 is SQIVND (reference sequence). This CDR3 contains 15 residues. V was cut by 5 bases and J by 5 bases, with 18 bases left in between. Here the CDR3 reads CASSATSGWGTEAFF. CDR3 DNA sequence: TGTGCCAGTAGTGCTACTTCAGGGTGGGGGACTGAAGCTTTCTTT.

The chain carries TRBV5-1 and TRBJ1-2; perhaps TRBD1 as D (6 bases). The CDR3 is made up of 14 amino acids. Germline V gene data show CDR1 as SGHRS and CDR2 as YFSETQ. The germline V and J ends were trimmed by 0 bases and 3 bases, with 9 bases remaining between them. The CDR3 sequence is CASSLAGADYGYTF. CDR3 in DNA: TGCGCCAGCAGCTTGGCAGGGGCTGACTATGGCTACACCTTC.

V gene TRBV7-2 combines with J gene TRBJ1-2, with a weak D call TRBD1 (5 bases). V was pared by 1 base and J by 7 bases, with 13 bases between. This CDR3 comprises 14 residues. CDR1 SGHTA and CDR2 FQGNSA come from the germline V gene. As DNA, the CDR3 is TGTGCCAGCAGCTTAGACCCGGGGACGAGTGGCTACACCTTC. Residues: CASSLDPGTSGYTF.

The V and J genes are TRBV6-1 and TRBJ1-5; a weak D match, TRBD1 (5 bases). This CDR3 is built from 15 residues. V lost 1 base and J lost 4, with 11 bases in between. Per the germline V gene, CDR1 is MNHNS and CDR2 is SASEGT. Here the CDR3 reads CASSEGRDLNQPQHF. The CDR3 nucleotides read TGTGCCAGCAGTGAAGGCCGGGACTTAAATCAGCCCCAGCATTTT.

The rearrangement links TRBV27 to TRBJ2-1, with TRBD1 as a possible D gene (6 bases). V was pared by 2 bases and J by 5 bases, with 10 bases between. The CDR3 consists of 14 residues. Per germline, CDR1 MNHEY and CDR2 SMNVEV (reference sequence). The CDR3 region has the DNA TGTGCCAGCAGTTTACGGAACAGGGACAATGAGCAGTTCTTC. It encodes CASSLRNRDNEQFF.